The clone carrying this T cell receptor (beta chain) showed up just a few times. Its specificity is unknown. This sample was taken from a study of T cells in Graves' hyperthyroidism and ophthalmopathy. Study-wide findings and caveats: The model identified upcoming ophthalmopathy a median approximately six months ahead of onset.

This CDR3 spans 15 amino acids. With V trimmed by 3 bases and J by 2 bases, 5 bases remained unmatched. Germline V gene sequence: CDR1 SGHRS, CDR2 YFSETQ. Amplification targeted TCR beta CDR3 regions from RNA transcripts. The HTBI primer set was used in a first-round RT-PCR of the TCR CDR3. TCRdb processed the multiplex PCR reads anew with MiXCR; each CDR3 protein has one entry. The sample consists of around 340,000 distinct CDR3 sequences, 15% to 20% of them appearing once. Diagnoses were made from clinical symptoms, serum measures (thyroxine and TRAb), thyroid ultrasound and orbital computed tomography.

The sequencing sample was made of blood. The rearrangement joins TRBV5-1 to TRBJ2-4; 7 bases match TRBD1. The source is a woman between 45 and 65 years old with Graves' hyperthyroidism. In DNA form, the CDR3 reads TGCGCCAGCAGCTCCTCGACAGGGTCCAAAAACATTCAGTACTTC. As protein: CASSSSTGSKNIQYF.